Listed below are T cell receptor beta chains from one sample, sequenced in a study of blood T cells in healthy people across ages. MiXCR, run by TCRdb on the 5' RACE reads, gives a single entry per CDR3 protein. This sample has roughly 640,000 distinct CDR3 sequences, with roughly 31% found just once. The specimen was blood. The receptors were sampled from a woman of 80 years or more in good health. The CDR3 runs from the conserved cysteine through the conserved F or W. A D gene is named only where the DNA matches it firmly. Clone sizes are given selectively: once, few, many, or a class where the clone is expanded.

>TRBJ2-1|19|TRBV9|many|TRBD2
TGTGCCAGCAGCGCCGACCCCCTGGGACTAGCTTTTTCGGGGAATGAGCAGTTCTTC
CASSADPLGLAFSGNEQFF
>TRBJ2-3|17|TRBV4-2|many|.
TGTGCCAGCAGCCAAGATCCGGGCCTGCCACCACCAGATACGCAGTATTTT
CASSQDPGLPPPDTQYF
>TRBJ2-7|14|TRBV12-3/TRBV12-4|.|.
TGTGCCAGCAGTTCCGGACAGAAAACTTACGAGCAGTACTTC
CASSSGQKTYEQYF
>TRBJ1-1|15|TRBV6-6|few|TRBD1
TGTGCCAGCAGTCCGGGACAGGCTTTGAACACTGAAGCTTTCTTT
CASSPGQALNTEAFF
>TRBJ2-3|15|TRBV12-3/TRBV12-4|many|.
TGTGCCAGCAGTTTAGGCAGGGTCACTGAAGATACGCAGTATTTT
CASSLGRVTEDTQYF
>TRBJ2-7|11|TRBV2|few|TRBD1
TGTGCCGGCAGAACAGGGGGCATGCAGTACTTC
CAGRTGGMQYF
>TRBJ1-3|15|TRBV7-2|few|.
TGTGCCAGCAGCTTAGGACAGACCATAAGAAACACCATATATTTT
CASSLGQTIRNTIYF
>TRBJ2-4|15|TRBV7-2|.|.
TGTGCCAGCAGCCAAGTACAGTTAGCCAAAAACATTCAGTACTTC
CASSQVQLAKNIQYF
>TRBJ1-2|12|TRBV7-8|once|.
TGCGCCAGCAGCCCCCATGTCTATGGCTACACCTTC
CASSPHVYGYTF
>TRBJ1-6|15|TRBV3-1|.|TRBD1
TGTGCCAGCAGCCTAAGGACAGGGGGCGTTTCACCCCCCCACTTT
CASSLRTGGVSPPHF
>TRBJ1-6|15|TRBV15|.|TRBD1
TGTGCCACCAGCAGAGGGGACAGGGCTAATTCACCCCGCCACTTT
CATSRGDRANSPRHF
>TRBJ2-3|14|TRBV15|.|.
TGTGCCACCAGCGGACCGAGCCAAACAGATACGCAGTATTTT
CATSGPSQTDTQYF
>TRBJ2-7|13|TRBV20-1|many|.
TGCAGTGCTATGGCAGGGGGGCTCGACGAGCAGTACTTC
CSAMAGGLDEQYF
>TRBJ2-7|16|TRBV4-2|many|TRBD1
TGTGCCAGCAGCCAAGAGCGGACAGGGGGAATCTACGAGCAGTACTTC
CASSQERTGGIYEQYF
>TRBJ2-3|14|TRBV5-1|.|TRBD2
TGTGCCAACAGCTCGGCTAGCGGCGCAGATACGCAGTATTTT
CANSSASGADTQYF
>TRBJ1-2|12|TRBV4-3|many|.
TGCGCCAGCAGCCAAGACTGGCTTGGCTACACCTTC
CASSQDWLGYTF
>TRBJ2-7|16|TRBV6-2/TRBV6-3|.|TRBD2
TGTGCCAGCAGTTACCGGGTGAGCGGGGCCACCTACGAGCAGTACTTC
CASSYRVSGATYEQYF
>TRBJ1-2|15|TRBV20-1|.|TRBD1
TGCAGTGCTAGAGATCGGGACAGGGCTGACTATGGCTACACCTTC
CSARDRDRADYGYTF
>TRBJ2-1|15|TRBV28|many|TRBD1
TGTGCCAGCAGCGAGACAGGGGGCCGGCAGAATGAGCAGTTCTTC
CASSETGGRQNEQFF
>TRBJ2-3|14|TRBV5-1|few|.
TGCGCCAGCAGCTCCGGATGGGGTCAAGATACGCAGTATTTT
CASSSGWGQDTQYF
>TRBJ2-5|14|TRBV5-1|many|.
TGCGCCAGCAGCCCTAGGGCTACCCAAGAGACCCAGTACTTC
CASSPRATQETQYF
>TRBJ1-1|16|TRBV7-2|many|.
TGTGCCAGCAGCTCACTTAGGAGGGCCCCGAACACTGAAGCTTTCTTT
CASSSLRRAPNTEAFF
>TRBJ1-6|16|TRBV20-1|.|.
TGCAGTGCTAGAGATTATAGGAGCTCCTATAATTCACCCCCCCACTTT
CSARDYRSSYNSPPHF
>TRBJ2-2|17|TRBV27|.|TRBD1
TGTGCCAGCAGTCCGCTCGGACAGGGAAAGGACACCGGGGAGCTGTTTTTT
CASSPLGQGKDTGELFF
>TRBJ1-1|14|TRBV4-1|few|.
TGCGCCAGCAGCCAAGATGGTCCGAACACTGAAGCTTTCTTT
CASSQDGPNTEAFF
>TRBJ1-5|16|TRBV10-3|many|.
TGTGCCATCAGTGGAGGACAAAGGTCAAGCAATCAGCCCCAGCATTTT
CAISGGQRSSNQPQHF
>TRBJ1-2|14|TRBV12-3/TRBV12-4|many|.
TGTGCCAGCACCTTTTCTTCGGCTGACTATGGCTACACCTTC
CASTFSSADYGYTF
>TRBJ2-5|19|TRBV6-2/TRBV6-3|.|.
TGTGCCAGCAGTTACAATCCACGCGGCCGGGGGTCCAGAGCATATGAGCAGTACTTC
CASSYNPRGRGSRAYEQYF
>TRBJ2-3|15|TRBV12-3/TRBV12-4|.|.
TGTGCCAGCAGGACTTCGGGAGGGGGCACAGATGCGCAGTATTTT
CASRTSGGGTDAQYF
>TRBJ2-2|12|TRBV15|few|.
TGTGCCACCAGCCTCCAGACCGGGGAGCTGTTTTTT
CATSLQTGELFF
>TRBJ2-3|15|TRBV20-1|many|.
TGCAGTGCTACCCCCGTTAGCGGATACACAGATACGCAGTATTTT
CSATPVSGYTDTQYF
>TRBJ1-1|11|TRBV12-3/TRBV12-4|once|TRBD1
TGTGCCAGCAGCCCGGGACAGAGAGCTTTCTTT
CASSPGQRAFF
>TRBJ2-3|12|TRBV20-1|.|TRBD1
TGCAGTGCCCTCAGGGGGTCAGATACGCAGTATTTT
CSALRGSDTQYF
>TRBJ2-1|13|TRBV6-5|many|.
TGTGCCAGCAGTGACGGACTTTTAGGTGAGCAGTTCTTC
CASSDGLLGEQFF
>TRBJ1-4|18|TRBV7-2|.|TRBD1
TGTGCCAGCAGCTCGTCCCGGGACAGGGTGGGCGGTTGGGAAAAACTGTTTTTT
CASSSSRDRVGGWEKLFF
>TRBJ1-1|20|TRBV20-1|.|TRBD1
TGCAGTGCTAGTTCACATGCCCGTTCCAGGACAGGGCAAAGCGGGACTGAAGCTTTCTTT
CSASSHARSRTGQSGTEAFF
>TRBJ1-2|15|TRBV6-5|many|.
TGTGCCAGCAGTTACTCGATGGGCGGCCCCATTGGCTACACCTTC
CASSYSMGGPIGYTF
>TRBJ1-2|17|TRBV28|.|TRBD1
TGTGCCAGCAGTCCGGTGGTCCGGGACAGGGAAAGCTATGGCCACACCTTC
CASSPVVRDRESYGHTF
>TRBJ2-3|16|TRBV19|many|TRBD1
TGTGCCACCCACCGGACAGGACAACTTAGCACAGATACGCAGTATTTT
CATHRTGQLSTDTQYF
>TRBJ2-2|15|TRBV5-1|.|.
TGCGCCAGCAGGGAAGCTAGTCTTCGCGCCGGGGAGCTGTTTTTT
CASREASLRAGELFF
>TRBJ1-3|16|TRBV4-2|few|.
TGTGCCAGCAGCCGAGTAGACGGAGTCTCTGGAAACACCATATATTTT
CASSRVDGVSGNTIYF
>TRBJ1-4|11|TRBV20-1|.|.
TGCAGCACACGGGTAAAGGAAAAACTGTTTTTT
CSTRVKEKLFF
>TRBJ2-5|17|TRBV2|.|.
TGTGCCAGCAGTGAGGCACGTACAGCCGAAAACCAAGAGACCCAGTACTTC
CASSEARTAENQETQYF
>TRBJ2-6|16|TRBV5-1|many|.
TGCGCCAGCAGCTTGGCTACGTACTCTGGGGCCAACGTCCTGACTTTC
CASSLATYSGANVLTF
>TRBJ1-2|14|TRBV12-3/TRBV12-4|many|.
TGTGCCAGCAGTTTAGAGGAGGGTATCTATGGCTACACCTTC
CASSLEEGIYGYTF
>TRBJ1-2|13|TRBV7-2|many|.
TGTGCCAGCAGCATAGGAGGGGGTGATGGCTACACCTTC
CASSIGGGDGYTF
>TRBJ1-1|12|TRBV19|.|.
TGTGCCAGTAGTACAGGGGACACTGAAGCTTTCTTT
CASSTGDTEAFF
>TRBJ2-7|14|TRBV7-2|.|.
TGTGCCAGCAGCTTATCGGTAGGGGGGCACGAGCAGTACTTC
CASSLSVGGHEQYF
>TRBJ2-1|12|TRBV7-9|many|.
TGTGCCAGCAGCTTACTAGGGACAAAGCAGTTCTTC
CASSLLGTKQFF
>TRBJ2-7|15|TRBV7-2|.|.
TGTGCCAGCAGCTTAGATGGGGGCATGAGCTACGAGCAGTACTTC
CASSLDGGMSYEQYF
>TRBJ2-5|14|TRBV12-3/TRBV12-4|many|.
TGTGCCAGCAGTTTAGGGCAGGGCACTCCGACCCAGTACTTC
CASSLGQGTPTQYF
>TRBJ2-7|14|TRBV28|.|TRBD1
TGTGCCAGCAGTTCGACAGGGGGCTCCTGCGAGCAGTACTTC
CASSSTGGSCEQYF
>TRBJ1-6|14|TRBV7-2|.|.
TGTGCCAGCAGCGCAGTTGTGGCTAATTCACCCCTCCACTTT
CASSAVVANSPLHF
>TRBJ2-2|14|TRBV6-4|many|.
TGTGCCAGCAGTGAGGTCAGGAACACCGGGGAGCTGTTTTTT
CASSEVRNTGELFF
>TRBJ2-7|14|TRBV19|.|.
TGTGCCACCCGACCGGATCCGTCCCCCTACGAGCAGTACTTC
CATRPDPSPYEQYF
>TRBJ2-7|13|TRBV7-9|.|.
TGTGCCAGCAGCCGGGACTCGTCAAAAGAGCAGTACTTC
CASSRDSSKEQYF
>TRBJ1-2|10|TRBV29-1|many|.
TGCAGCGTTGAAGAAGGTGGCTACACCTTC
CSVEEGGYTF
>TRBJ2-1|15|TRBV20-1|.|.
TGCAGTGCAACGTCCCCTAGCGGAGGGGGAAATGAGCAGTTCTTC
CSATSPSGGGNEQFF
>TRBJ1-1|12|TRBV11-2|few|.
TGTGCCAGCAGCTCACGGGGCACTGAAGCTTTCTTT
CASSSRGTEAFF
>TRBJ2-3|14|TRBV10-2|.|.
TGCGCCAGCAATCTCCGGGGATTTGGAGATACGCAGTATTTT
CASNLRGFGDTQYF